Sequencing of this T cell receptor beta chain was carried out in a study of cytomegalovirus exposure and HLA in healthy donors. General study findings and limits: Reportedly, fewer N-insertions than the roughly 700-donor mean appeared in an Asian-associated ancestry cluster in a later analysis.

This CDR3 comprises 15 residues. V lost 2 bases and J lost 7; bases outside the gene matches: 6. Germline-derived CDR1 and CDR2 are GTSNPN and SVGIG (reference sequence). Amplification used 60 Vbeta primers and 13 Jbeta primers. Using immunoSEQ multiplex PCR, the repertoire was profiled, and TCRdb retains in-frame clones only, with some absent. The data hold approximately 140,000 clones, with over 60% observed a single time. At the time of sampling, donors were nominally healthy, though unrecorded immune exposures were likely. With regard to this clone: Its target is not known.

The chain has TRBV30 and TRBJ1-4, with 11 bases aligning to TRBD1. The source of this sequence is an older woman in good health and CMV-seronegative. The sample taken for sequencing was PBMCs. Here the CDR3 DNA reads TGTGCCTGGAGTCTAGGGGGGACAGGGGGTGAAAAACTGTTTTTT. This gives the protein CAWSLGGTGGEKLFF.